The 12 T cell receptor beta chains below were found in one sample sequenced in a study of beta chain features in type 1 diabetes. The investigators reverse transcribed all of the isolated RNA, so they sequenced expressed TCRB transcripts. Clones were read by immunoSEQ multiplex PCR, and TCRdb kept only the in-frame ones, dropping some. The repertoire holds over 90,000 clones, with roughly 28% as singletons. These receptors are not linked to any known antigen. Whole-study results and caveats: Moderate but significant shortening of TCRB CDR3s was recorded in all four CD4+ subsets from Type 1 diabetes patients.

Sequencing was done on a sample of central memory CD4+ T cells from blood. The receptors here all came from a woman aged 18-35 years with type 1 diabetes.

This clone was observed a single time. V is TRBV27 and J is TRBJ2-2; D perhaps matches TRBD1 (5 bases). This CDR3 is 14 amino acids long. V was cut by 2 bases and J by 4 bases, with 8 bases left in between. Germline loops: CDR1 MNHEY, CDR2 SMNVEV (reference sequence). CDR3 DNA: TGTGCCAGCAGTTTAGCAGGGTCCACCGGGGAGCTGTTTTTT. Encoded protein: CASSLAGSTGELFF.

As regards this clone: The sample contains more than one DNA sequence encoding this CDR3. The rearrangement links TRBV6-5 to TRBJ2-7, with D possibly matching TRBD1 (6 bases). CDR1 is MNHEY, CDR2 SVGAGI, per germline. The V gene lost 6 bases and the J gene lost 2 bases, with 8 bases spanning the gap. The CDR3 runs to 12 residues. CDR3 coding DNA: TGTGCCAGCAGCGGACAGACCTACGAGCAGTACTTC. This sequence encodes CASSGQTYEQYF.

The chain combines TRBV18 with TRBJ1-5; a weak D match, TRBD1 (5 bases). V gave up 1 base and J gave up 6 bases, with 10 bases separating them. The CDR3 runs 14 residues. In germline, CDR1 is KGHSH, CDR2 LQKENI. Written as DNA, the CDR3 is TGTGCCAGCTCACCACAAGGGGTAAGTCAGCCCCAGCATTTT. Amino acids: CASSPQGVSQPQHF.

V usage is TRBV25-1 and J usage is TRBJ2-3, with 8 positions matching TRBD1. The CDR3 covers 17 residues. The V segment lost 4 bases and the J segment 6 bases; nucleotides outside the gene matches: 15. Germline lookup yields CDR1 MGHDK and CDR2 SYGVNS. The CDR3 region has the DNA TGTGCCAGCAGTGCGCCCCCGGGGCAGGGGGCATGGGATACGCAGTATTTT. Encoded protein: CASSAPPGQGAWDTQYF.

The chain couples TRBV5-1 to TRBJ2-3; TRBD1 matches 7 bases. Germline V gene sequence: CDR1 SGHRS, CDR2 YFSETQ. J lost 3 bases, V lost 1 base, and 5 bases had no gene match. This CDR3 has 15 residues. The CDR3, as DNA: TGCGCCAGCAGCTTGCTCGGACAGGAAACAGATACGCAGTATTTT. Residues: CASSLLGQETDTQYF.

With regard to this clone: Other DNA sequences in the sample encode the same CDR3. This rearrangement joins TRBV19 to TRBJ1-1; D might be TRBD1 (5 bases). The V end was cut by 3 bases, the J end by 0 bases, with 8 bases between. Germline assignment: CDR1 LNHDA and CDR2 SQIVND (reference sequence). This CDR3 spans 14 amino acids. CDR3 region: CASSIAGMNTEAFF. DNA of the CDR3: TGTGCCAGTAGTATTGCAGGGATGAACACTGAAGCTTTCTTT.

The CDR3 nucleotides are TGTGCCAGCAGCGCCAGGGGCGGAAGCAATCAGCCCCAGCATTTT. The encoded protein is CASSARGGSNQPQHF. This rearrangement joins TRBV6-1 to TRBJ1-5; D possibly corresponds to TRBD1 (6 bases). The CDR3 contains 15 residues. The V and J ends lost 6 bases and 1 base respectively, with 13 bases between them. Germline V CDR1 and CDR2: MNHNS, SASEGT.

This clone was counted between two and nine times. V gene TRBV6-5 combines with J gene TRBJ2-1; 7 bases line up with TRBD1. This CDR3 contains 13 residues. J was trimmed by 7 bases and V by 3 bases; bases with no gene match: 3. From germline, CDR1 is MNHEY and CDR2 SVGAGI. The CDR3 bases are TGTGCCAGCAGTTATCCACAGGGGAATGAGCAGTTCTTC. This encodes CASSYPQGNEQFF.

J is TRBJ2-3 and V is TRBV28; 7 bases map to TRBD2. The CDR3 extends over 14 amino acids. Germline CDR1 reads MDHEN; CDR2 reads SYDVKM. V was pared by 6 bases and J by 0 bases, with 3 bases of the junction left unmatched. The chain's CDR3 is CASRRAGSTDTQYF. The CDR3, as DNA: TGTGCCAGCAGGCGAGCGGGGAGCACAGATACGCAGTATTTT.

Only a few counts were recorded for this clone. J is TRBJ1-1 and V is TRBV27, with D tentatively TRBD1 (6 bases). The germline V gene encodes CDR1 MNHEY and CDR2 SMNVEV (reference sequence). The CDR3 has 14 amino acids. Between the trimmed V and J ends, which lost 4 bases and 1 base, there was a span of 10 bases. The CDR3 DNA sequence: TGTGCCAGCAGTTCTTGGACAGCGAACACTGAAGCTTTCTTT. This sequence encodes CASSSWTANTEAFF.

V gene TRBV2 combines with J gene TRBJ2-2; 7 bases agree with TRBD1. Germline V gene sequence: CDR1 SNHLY, CDR2 FYNNEI. The CDR3 extends over 15 amino acids. The junction had 0 bases not matched to a gene; V was cut back by 1 base and J by 1 base. CDR3 sequence reads: CASSEGQGNTGELFF. CDR3 bases: TGTGCCAGCAGTGAAGGACAGGGGAACACCGGGGAGCTGTTTTTT.

This clone has at least ten counts. The chain has TRBV5-1 and TRBJ2-3, with D possibly TRBD1 on 5 matching bases. The CDR3 is 14 residues long. V was shortened by 6 bases and J by 2 bases, with 13 bases between the two germline ends. Germline CDR1 is SGHRS and CDR2 is YFSETQ. The CDR3 DNA reads TGCGCCAGCACCCAATTGGACAACACAGATACGCAGTATTTT. It encodes CASTQLDNTDTQYF.